This paragraph covers one T cell receptor (beta chain) sequence. What it recognizes is unknown. This CDR3 spans 15 amino acids. CDR1 and CDR2 from the germline V gene are KGHSH and LQKENI. Between the trimmed V and J ends, which lost 6 bases and 4 bases, there was a span of 16 bases. TCRB transcripts that were expressed got sequenced, as all of the isolated RNA had been reverse transcribed. TCRdb keeps only in-frame clones here, not all; method: immunoSEQ multiplex PCR. The sample consists of about 160,000 clones, less than 10% of them appearing once. This entry comes from a study of beta chain features in type 1 diabetes. Study conclusions and caveats: Among patients with Type 1 diabetes, TCRB CDR3s were moderately but significantly shorter in every one of the four CD4+ subsets.

The source is a man aged 18 to 29 with type 1 diabetes. The sample was central memory CD4+ T cells from blood. The chain combines TRBV18 with TRBJ2-1, with a weak D call TRBD2 (7 bases). This chain's CDR3 is CASSPLGGAYNEQFF. The CDR3 DNA is TGTGCCAGCTCTCCCCTTGGGGGGGCATACAATGAGCAGTTCTTC. The entire variable domain, with the rest obtained from reference TRBV18 and TRBJ2-1, is as follows: NAGVMQNPRHLVRRRGQEARLRCSPMKGHSHVYWYRQLPEEGLKFMVYLQKENIIDESGMPKERFSAEFPKEGPSILRIQQVVRGDSAAYFCASSPLGGAYNEQFFGPGTRLTVL.